The 32 T cell receptor beta chains below come from one sample, sequenced in a study of blood T cell repertoires in COVID-19. Here immunoSEQ multiplex PCR was the method, and the copy in TCRdb shows in-frame clones only, minus some. Of approximately 11,000 clones in the sample, 84% were seen once. The sequencing input was peripheral blood. These receptors were collected from a man aged 50-60 years with active COVID-19.

This clone was recorded a few times. The chain uses TRBV2 and TRBJ2-7, with 8 bases fitting TRBD1. V shed 10 bases and J 0 bases; nucleotides not matched to a gene: 14. The CDR3 spans 16 residues. Germline V gene sequence: CDR1 SNHLY, CDR2 FYNNEI. The CDR3 region is CATGRGRTGSSYEQYF. The CDR3 coding sequence is TGTGCCACCGGCCGGGGGCGGACAGGGAGCTCCTACGAGCAGTACTTC.

With respect to this clone: Relative to the germline gene, one junction end is altered; a read error may explain this. Different DNA sequences within this sample yield the same CDR3. The gene calls are TRBV7-6 and TRBJ2-7; 8 bases align to TRBD1. Looked up from germline, CDR1 is SGHVS and CDR2 is FNYEAQ. This CDR3 is 15 amino acids long. Written as DNA, the CDR3 is TGTGCTAGCAGCCTATGGACAGGGAGTAGCTACGAGCAGTACTTC. It encodes CASSLWTGSSYEQYF.

This chain uses TRBV5-4 with TRBJ2-7; 7 bases fit TRBD2. The CDR3 is 14 amino acids. Looked up from germline, CDR1 is SGHNT and CDR2 is YYREEE (reference sequence). The V gene end was trimmed by 2 bases and the J gene end by 5 bases; junction bases not matched to a gene: 7. CDR3 in amino acids: CASSLGGSGDEQYF. CDR3 nucleotides: TGTGCCAGCAGCTTAGGCGGGAGTGGCGACGAGCAGTACTTC. Full variable domain (rest looked up from reference TRBV5-4 and TRBJ2-7): ETGVTQSPTHLIKTRGQQVTLRCSSQSGHNTVSWYQQALGQGPQFIFQYYREEENGRGNFPPRFSGLQFPNYSSELNVNALELDDSALYLCASSLGGSGDEQYFGPGTRLTVT.

By its share, this clone is medium-sized. This rearrangement joins TRBV10-1 to TRBJ2-2, with D maybe TRBD1 (5 bases). V was trimmed by 0 bases and J by 5 bases, leaving 13 bases between them. CDR1 and CDR2 from the germline V gene are WNHNN and SYGVQD (reference sequence). This CDR3 comprises 16 residues. This CDR3 reads CASSESSGFLTGELFF. DNA for the CDR3: TGCGCCAGCAGTGAGTCGTCAGGGTTTTTGACCGGGGAGCTGTTTTTT.

V gene TRBV5-4 combines with J gene TRBJ2-3; 10 bases fit TRBD2. Losses at the gene ends were 7 bases for V and 0 bases for J; bases not matched to a gene: 5. This CDR3 spans 15 amino acids. Germline assignment: CDR1 SGHNT and CDR2 YYREEE (reference sequence). The CDR3 region has the DNA TGTGCCAGCGGGCAAGCGGGAGGGAGCACAGATACGCAGTATTTT. Protein: CASGQAGGSTDTQYF.

The rearrangement uses TRBV5-1 and TRBJ2-7; 9 positions match TRBD2. CDR1 and CDR2 (germline): SGHRS, YFSETQ. Germline trimming cut 6 bases from V and 1 base from J; bases unmatched to any gene: 5. The length of the CDR3 is 14 residues. The CDR3 sequence: CASKWTSDSYEQYF. CDR3 coding DNA: TGCGCCAGCAAGTGGACTAGCGATTCCTACGAGCAGTACTTC.

The chain uses TRBV11-2 and TRBJ1-2; D gene unclear. Germline V gene lookup returns CDR1 SGHAT and CDR2 FQNNGV. V lost 5 bases and J 6 bases, leaving 16 bases between the germline ends. The CDR3 sequence is 14 residues long. CDR3 nucleotide sequence: TGTGCCAGCAGCCCCTCCTATGTCGATGATGGCTACACCTTC. Its translation is CASSPSYVDDGYTF.

The chain joins TRBV9 to TRBJ1-5, with D perhaps matching TRBD1 (6 bases). The CDR3 has 14 amino acids. Germline V gene data show CDR1 as SGDLS and CDR2 as YYNGEE. Trimming took off 0 bases at V and 3 bases at J, with 7 bases between the two ends. The CDR3 here is CASSVGDNNQPQHF. The DNA for the CDR3 is TGTGCCAGCAGCGTAGGGGACAACAATCAGCCCCAGCATTTT.

The genes are TRBV2 and TRBJ2-1, with 10 nucleotides matching TRBD1. This CDR3 has 14 amino acids. V trimming: 5 bases; J trimming: 7 bases; junction bases outside the gene matches: 5. Germline values: CDR1 SNHLY, CDR2 FYNNEI. In nucleotides, the CDR3 is TGTGCCAGCAGTCCGGGACAGGGGCGAAATGAGCAGTTCTTC. This translates into CASSPGQGRNEQFF.

This chain joins TRBV7-8 and TRBJ2-7; D is uncertain. Germline V gives CDR1 SGHVS, CDR2 FQNEAQ. This CDR3 region has 11 residues. Trimming cost V 6 bases and J 0 bases, with 3 bases left between them. The CDR3 reads CASSNSYEQYF. The CDR3 bases are TGTGCCAGCAGTAACTCCTACGAGCAGTACTTC.

V and J are TRBV11-3 and TRBJ2-3; TRBD2 matches at 14 bases. Germline V gene sequence: CDR1 SGHNT, CDR2 YENEEA. The CDR3 length is 18 residues. J gave up 6 bases and V 0 bases, and 8 bases lay outside the gene matches. CDR3 coding DNA: TGTGCCAGCAGCTTAGATGGACTAGCGGGAGGAAGAGGGGATACGCAGTATTTT. Translating it yields CASSLDGLAGGRGDTQYF.

V is TRBV6-5 and J is TRBJ2-3; TRBD2 might be the D (5 bases). Germline V gene data show CDR1 as MNHEY and CDR2 as SVGAGI. V lost 5 bases to trimming and J lost 8 bases, with 8 bases between them. The CDR3 runs to 11 residues. CDR3 in amino acids: CASSTAGTQYF. For the CDR3, the DNA is TGTGCCAGCAGTACGGCGGGTACGCAGTATTTT.

CDR3 in amino acids: CASSELRTGGDEQYF. CDR3 nucleotides: TGCGCCAGCAGTGAACTGAGGACAGGGGGCGACGAGCAGTACTTC. V gene TRBV10-2 combines with J gene TRBJ2-7, with 11 bases fitting TRBD1. The V gene end was trimmed by 3 bases and the J gene end by 5 bases; junction bases not matched to a gene: 6. Germline V gives CDR1 WSHSY, CDR2 SAAADI. This CDR3 has 15 residues.

The rearrangement uses TRBV7-7 and TRBJ2-2, with TRBD1 matching 9 bases. The CDR3 is 16 residues long. Germline-derived CDR1 and CDR2 are SSHAT and FNYEAQ (reference sequence). The trim removed 5 bases at V and 7 bases at J, leaving 11 bases unmatched. The CDR3 sequence: CASSRTGTGLVGELFF. In nucleotides, the CDR3 is TGTGCCAGCAGCCGTACCGGGACAGGGTTGGTCGGGGAGCTGTTTTTT.

The V gene is TRBV29-1, the J gene TRBJ2-7, with TRBD2 as a possible D gene (6 bases). Germline CDR1 SQVTM, CDR2 ANQGSEA. Trimming took off 1 base at V and 3 bases at J, with 10 bases between the two ends. This CDR3 contains 13 residues. CDR3 in amino acids: CSVEGGTFYEQYF. The CDR3 bases are TGCAGCGTTGAAGGAGGGACTTTCTACGAGCAGTACTTC.

This chain joins TRBV6-2 or TRBV6-3 and TRBJ2-1; TRBD2 is a possible D gene (5 bases). V was pared by 0 bases and J by 1 base, with 7 bases between. The germline gives CDR1 MNHEY, CDR2 SVGEGT. The CDR3 sequence is 15 residues long. Written as DNA, the CDR3 is TGTGCCAGCAGTTACTCGACGGGATCCTACAATGAGCAGTTCTTC. It yields the protein CASSYSTGSYNEQFF.

This chain joins TRBV12-3 or TRBV12-4 and TRBJ2-2; D perhaps matches TRBD1 (6 bases). This CDR3 spans 13 amino acids. Trimming took off 6 bases at V and 3 bases at J, with 8 bases between the two ends. Here the CDR3 reads CASSGTYTGELFF. Here the CDR3 DNA reads TGTGCCAGCAGCGGGACATACACCGGGGAGCTGTTTTTT.

This clone was counted once. This rearrangement joins TRBV27 to TRBJ2-1; TRBD2 matches 13 bases. The ends lost 5 bases at V and 2 bases at J; junction bases unmatched: 9. Germline CDR1 MNHEY, CDR2 SMNVEV (reference sequence). This CDR3 has 18 residues. The CDR3 here is CASSGGGLAGFPYNEQFF. CDR3 DNA sequence: TGTGCCAGCAGTGGCGGGGGACTAGCGGGATTTCCCTACAATGAGCAGTTCTTC.

The chain couples TRBV2 to TRBJ2-7, with D perhaps TRBD1 (5 bases). The germline CDR1 and CDR2 sequences are SNHLY and FYNNEI. The CDR3 runs 13 residues. V lost 7 bases to trimming and J lost 3 bases, with 13 bases between them. CDR3 protein: CASIEDTYYEQYF. CDR3 nucleotides: TGTGCCAGCATAGAGGACACTTACTACGAGCAGTACTTC.

V gene TRBV10-1 combines with J gene TRBJ2-3; possibly TRBD2 for D (5 bases). The CDR3 length is 14 residues. Per germline, CDR1 WNHNN and CDR2 SYGVQD (reference sequence). V was pared by 4 bases and J by 3 bases, with 11 bases between. CDR3 nucleotide sequence: TGCGCCAGCAGTGGGGAAGGCGGGACAGATACGCAGTATTTT. Translation: CASSGEGGTDTQYF.

The chain has TRBV5-6 and TRBJ2-7, with 12 bases lining up with TRBD2. CDR3 length equals 15 residues. CDR1 and CDR2 from the germline V gene are SGHDT and YYEEEE. J lost 3 bases, V lost 4 bases, and 5 bases had no gene match. For the CDR3, the DNA is TGTGCCAGCAGCCCAGTGACTAGCGGGAGCTACGAGCAGTACTTC. It encodes CASSPVTSGSYEQYF.

This chain connects TRBV2 to TRBJ2-1; D perhaps matches TRBD2 (5 bases). The CDR3 is 14 residues long. Trimming removed 8 bases from V and 4 bases from J, with 15 bases in between. From germline, CDR1 is SNHLY and CDR2 FYNNEI. The CDR3 loop is CASCLAVAYNEQFF. The CDR3, as DNA: TGTGCCAGCTGCCTAGCCGTTGCGTACAATGAGCAGTTCTTC.

The chain carries TRBV9 and TRBJ2-3, with 8 bases that match TRBD2. This CDR3 is built from 20 residues. The junction had 16 bases not matched to a gene; V was cut back by 1 base and J by 0 bases. The V gene's germline CDR1 is SGDLS and CDR2 YYNGEE. The CDR3 here is CASSVPGVAGWGSSTDTQYF. DNA for the CDR3: TGTGCCAGCAGCGTACCCGGAGTAGCGGGGTGGGGTAGCAGCACAGATACGCAGTATTTT. The whole variable domain, filled in from reference TRBV9 and TRBJ2-3, reads DSGVTQTPKHLITATGQRVTLRCSPRSGDLSVYWYQQSLDQGLQFLIQYYNGEERAKGNILERFSAQQFPDLHSELNLSSLELGDSALYFCASSVPGVAGWGSSTDTQYFGPGTRLTVL.

The chain couples TRBV14 to TRBJ2-1; D not resolved. CDR1 and CDR2 from the germline V gene are SGHDN and FVKESK. Trimming removed 3 bases at V and 0 bases at J, with 12 bases between. CDR3 size: 16 residues. The CDR3 DNA reads as TGTGCCAGCAGCCAGGCAGACTTGAGCTCCTACAATGAGCAGTTCTTC. Protein product: CASSQADLSSYNEQFF. Variable domain in full (rest from reference TRBV14 and TRBJ2-1): EAGVTQFPSHSVIEKGQTVTLRCDPISGHDNLYWYRRVMGKEIKFLLHFVKESKQDESGMPNNRFLAERTGGTYSTLKVQPAELEDSGVYFCASSQADLSSYNEQFFGPGTRLTVL.

The rearrangement joins TRBV7-3 to TRBJ2-7; no definite D call. The germline V and J ends were trimmed by 5 bases and 0 bases, with 14 bases remaining between them. The V gene's germline CDR1 is SGHTA and CDR2 FQGTGA. This CDR3 has 15 residues. The CDR3 reads CASSPTAASSYEQYF. In DNA, the CDR3 is TGTGCCAGCAGCCCCACAGCCGCGAGCTCCTACGAGCAGTACTTC.

This chain connects TRBV19 to TRBJ2-1; tentative D call: TRBD1 (6 bases). The CDR3 loop spans 15 amino acids. Looked up from germline, CDR1 is LNHDA and CDR2 is SQIVND (reference sequence). The ends were cut back, 4 bases at V and 5 bases at J, with 15 bases in the middle. Here the CDR3 reads CASSTPQGGDNEQFF. The CDR3 DNA sequence: TGTGCCAGTAGTACACCACAGGGTGGGGACAATGAGCAGTTCTTC.

V gene TRBV28 combines with J gene TRBJ2-1, with 9 nucleotides matching TRBD2. Germline lookup yields CDR1 MDHEN and CDR2 SYDVKM. V lost 3 bases and J lost 8; bases outside the gene matches: 8. There are 15 residues in the CDR3. As DNA, the CDR3 is TGTGCCAGCAGTTTCGAGCGGGAGGAGGTGGATGAGCAGTTCTTC. Amino acids: CASSFEREEVDEQFF.

Here the CDR3 reads CASSLTDSPDTQYF. The CDR3 region has the DNA TGTGCCAGCAGCTTAACGGACTCGCCAGATACGCAGTATTTT. J is TRBJ2-3 and V is TRBV11-2, with D possibly matching TRBD2 (5 bases). Germline-derived CDR1 and CDR2 are SGHAT and FQNNGV. V was pared by 2 bases and J by 4 bases, with 10 bases between. The CDR3 covers 14 residues.

The CDR3 DNA follows: TGTGCCACCTCGGGACTCCTATACAATGAGCAGTTCTTC. Protein: CATSGLLYNEQFF. The chain is built from TRBV24-1 and TRBJ2-1; weak D call: TRBD2 (6 bases). The CDR3 has 13 amino acids. V was cut by 9 bases and J by 4 bases, with 12 bases left in between. Per the germline V gene, CDR1 is KGHDR and CDR2 is SFDVKD.

The chain carries TRBV5-6 and TRBJ2-7, with D tentatively TRBD1 (6 bases). The length of the CDR3 is 12 residues. V was clipped by 3 bases and J by 10 bases, with 14 bases between them. The V gene's germline CDR1 is SGHDT and CDR2 YYEEEE. The CDR3 reads CASSSETGRQYF. Here the CDR3 DNA reads TGTGCCAGCAGCTCGGAAACAGGGAGACAGTACTTC.

The chain joins TRBV6-5 to TRBJ2-7; D possibly corresponds to TRBD1 (5 bases). V lost 0 bases to trimming and J lost 6 bases, with 9 bases between them. CDR3 size: 13 residues. CDR1 is MNHEY and CDR2 is SVGAGI in the germline V gene. The CDR3 DNA is TGTGCCAGCAGTTACTCGGTAAGGGGCGAGCAGTACTTC. It translates to CASSYSVRGEQYF.

The rearrangement joins TRBV7-6 to TRBJ2-3; a weak D match, TRBD1 (6 bases). The CDR3 totals 15 residues. V lost 5 bases to trimming and J lost 3 bases, with 15 bases between them. Germline V gene data show CDR1 as SGHVS and CDR2 as FNYEAQ. The CDR3 loop reads CASSPGGGRTDTQYF. The CDR3 DNA sequence: TGTGCCAGCAGCCCAGGTGGGGGCCGGACAGATACGCAGTATTTT.